The 14 T cell receptor beta chains given below trace back to one sample, sequenced in a study of shared clonotypes between healthy human individuals. The assay was immunoSEQ multiplex PCR, and TCRdb's table has in-frame clones only and misses some. The sample shows more than 2 million clones, 85% to 95% of them seen only once. Sequenced sample: naive CD4+ T cells sorted from blood. Specified subset: CD45RA+ positively selected. The origin of the receptors is a man aged 18 to 29 in good health.

About this clone: The same CDR3 is also encoded by other DNA sequences in this sample. This chain connects TRBV7-2 to TRBJ1-5; tentatively, D is TRBD1 (5 bases). V lost 2 bases and J 2 bases, leaving 7 bases between the germline ends. There are 14 residues in the CDR3. Germline-derived CDR1 and CDR2 are SGHTA and FQGNSA. The CDR3 protein is CASSLRGGNQPQHF. Here the CDR3 DNA reads TGTGCCAGCAGCTTAAGAGGGGGCAATCAGCCCCAGCATTTT.

J is TRBJ1-2 and V is TRBV28; D is unresolved. The CDR3 contains 18 residues. Trimming took off 3 bases at V and 1 base at J, with 21 bases between the two ends. CDR1 MDHEN and CDR2 SYDVKM come from the germline V gene. The CDR3 spells CASSLGRLRPPLNYGYTF. CDR3 sequence (DNA): TGTGCCAGCAGTTTGGGTAGGCTTCGGCCCCCACTTAACTATGGCTACACCTTC.

The V and J genes are TRBV6-1 and TRBJ1-2; D is uncertain. CDR1 is MNHNS, CDR2 SASEGT, per germline. CDR3 length: 11 amino acids. V lost 8 bases and J lost 0, with 4 bases in between. CDR3 in DNA: TGTGCCAGCTCGGCTAACTATGGCTACACCTTC. Its protein product is CASSANYGYTF.

The chain joins TRBV9 to TRBJ2-5; tentatively, D is TRBD2 (6 bases). Germline V CDR1 and CDR2: SGDLS, YYNGEE. Deletions cut 0 bases from V and 5 bases from J, with 11 bases between. This CDR3 is built from 14 residues. The CDR3: CASSVGAGWETQYF. The CDR3 nucleotides read TGTGCCAGCAGCGTAGGGGCGGGGTGGGAGACCCAGTACTTC.

The V call is TRBV10-2, the J call TRBJ1-1; D is unclear. Trimming shortened V by 8 bases and J by 3 bases, and 13 bases separated the two germline ends. The CDR3 length is 13 residues. The germline CDR1 and CDR2 sequences are WSHSY and SAAADI. CDR3 sequence (DNA): TGCGCCAGCTCCCGACCTGGGGACACTGAAGCTTTCTTT. It is translated as CASSRPGDTEAFF.

This clone was seen just once. This sequence joins TRBV9 and TRBJ2-5; tentative D call: TRBD2 (5 bases). Trimming pared 0 bases from V and 2 bases from J, leaving 14 bases between. The CDR3 is 16 amino acids. Germline CDR1 reads SGDLS; CDR2 reads YYNGEE. Here the CDR3 DNA reads TGTGCCAGCAGCGTAGGGACTCTCATCCCTCAAGAGACCCAGTACTTC. Translating gives CASSVGTLIPQETQYF. The full variable domain, with the rest looked up from reference TRBV9 and TRBJ2-5, is DSGVTQTPKHLITATGQRVTLRCSPRSGDLSVYWYQQSLDQGLQFLIQYYNGEERAKGNILERFSAQQFPDLHSELNLSSLELGDSALYFCASSVGTLIPQETQYFGPGTRLLVL.

This chain links TRBV2 with TRBJ2-1; D is undetermined. This CDR3 is 13 amino acids long. Germline V lookup: CDR1 SNHLY, CDR2 FYNNEI. Trimming shortened V by 1 base and J by 9 bases, and 10 bases separated the two germline ends. The CDR3 sequence is CASSEGVLGEQFF. CDR3 DNA: TGTGCCAGCAGTGAAGGGGTTCTCGGTGAGCAGTTCTTC.

The J gene is TRBJ1-2, the V gene TRBV7-2, with 7 bases identical to TRBD1. Germline V gene sequence: CDR1 SGHTA, CDR2 FQGNSA. This CDR3 contains 13 residues. Trimming removed 5 bases from V and 7 bases from J; junction bases left unmatched: 7. The CDR3 DNA sequence: TGTGCCAGCAGCCCCCGGACAGGAGGTGGCTACACCTTC. Encoded protein: CASSPRTGGGYTF.

The chain recombines TRBV14 with TRBJ2-7; D gene ambiguous. Trimming left V 0 bases short and J 2 bases short, with 11 bases between. This CDR3 has 15 residues. Looked up from germline, CDR1 is SGHDN and CDR2 is FVKESK. The CDR3 DNA follows: TGTGCCAGCAGCCAAGACCGGGCCATTACCTACGAGCAGTACTTC. This codes for CASSQDRAITYEQYF. Variable domain in full (rest from reference TRBV14 and TRBJ2-7): EAGVTQFPSHSVIEKGQTVTLRCDPISGHDNLYWYRRVMGKEIKFLLHFVKESKQDESGMPNNRFLAERTGGTYSTLKVQPAELEDSGVYFCASSQDRAITYEQYFGPGTRLTVT.

The chain links TRBV28 to TRBJ1-4; 7 nucleotides align to TRBD1. CDR1 is MDHEN and CDR2 is SYDVKM in the germline V gene. CDR3 length: 15 residues. The J segment lost 8 bases and the V segment lost 5 bases, leaving 11 bases of the junction unmatched. The DNA of the CDR3 is TGTGCCAGCAGTCTCGCCGACAGGGCCGGCGAAAAACTGTTTTTT. Its protein is CASSLADRAGEKLFF.

The CDR3 loop reads CASGQKAGVEQYF. The DNA of the CDR3 is TGTGCCAGCGGACAAAAGGCGGGAGTCGAGCAGTACTTC. The chain has TRBV11-2 and TRBJ2-7; 7 bases are shared with TRBD2. The CDR3 is 13 amino acids. The ends lost 8 bases at V and 6 bases at J; junction bases unmatched: 10. CDR1 is SGHAT, CDR2 FQNNGV, per germline.

The chain links TRBV5-1 to TRBJ2-2; possibly TRBD2 for D (5 bases). The CDR3 sequence is 15 residues long. The V gene lost 1 base and the J gene lost 1 base, with 8 bases spanning the gap. From germline, CDR1 is SGHRS and CDR2 YFSETQ. CDR3 nucleotide sequence: TGCGCCAGCAGCTTGACCGGGATGAACACCGGGGAGCTGTTTTTT. Protein: CASSLTGMNTGELFF.

This sequence joins TRBV5-1 and TRBJ2-3; 10 bases line up with TRBD2. Germline V gives CDR1 SGHRS, CDR2 YFSETQ. V was clipped by 4 bases and J by 2 bases; unmatched bases: 7. This CDR3 spans 16 amino acids. The CDR3 region is CASSPALAGPTDTQYF. The CDR3 bases are TGCGCCAGCAGCCCTGCACTAGCGGGACCCACAGATACGCAGTATTTT. Together with reference TRBV5-1 and TRBJ2-3, the CDR3 gives the full variable domain: KAGVTQTPRYLIKTRGQQVTLSCSPISGHRSVSWYQQTPGQGLQFLFEYFSETQRNKGNFPGRFSGRQFSNSRSEMNVSTLELGDSALYLCASSPALAGPTDTQYFGPGTRLTVL.

The chain recombines TRBV5-4 with TRBJ2-1, with D perhaps matching TRBD2 (5 bases). Trimming removed 4 bases from V and 1 base from J, with 15 bases in between. Germline CDR1 is SGHNT and CDR2 is YYREEE (reference sequence). This CDR3 spans 16 amino acids. As DNA, the CDR3 is TGTGCCAGCAGCGGTCGAACAAGCGGTTCCTACAATGAGCAGTTCTTC. Its protein is CASSGRTSGSYNEQFF. Complete variable domain (other parts from reference TRBV5-4 and TRBJ2-1): ETGVTQSPTHLIKTRGQQVTLRCSSQSGHNTVSWYQQALGQGPQFIFQYYREEENGRGNFPPRFSGLQFPNYSSELNVNALELDDSALYLCASSGRTSGSYNEQFFGPGTRLTVL.